These 22 T cell receptor beta chains came from one sample sequenced in a study of T cell changes during pregnancy in multiple sclerosis. Assay: immunoSEQ multiplex PCR; the TCRdb copy retains only in-frame clones and omits some. The profile shows tens of thousands of clones, about 92% of them singletons. The material was peripheral blood, obtained in the third trimester of pregnancy. These TCRs come from a female donor with multiple sclerosis, enrolled in a pregnancy study.

This chain joins TRBV14 and TRBJ2-1; TRBD2 agrees at 15 bases. V shed 2 bases, J shed 7 bases, and the junction held 9 bases outside the gene matches. Germline-derived CDR1 and CDR2 are SGHDN and FVKESK. The CDR3 has 18 residues. CDR3 residues: CASSQKWTSGRAFNEQFF. CDR3 DNA sequence: TGTGCCAGCAGCCAAAAATGGACTAGCGGGAGGGCCTTTAATGAGCAGTTCTTC.

This clone has a single count. The rearrangement uses TRBV10-2 and TRBJ1-2; D unclear. Trimming removed 6 bases from V and 2 bases from J, with 10 bases in between. Germline V CDR1 and CDR2: WSHSY, SAAADI. The CDR3 length is 13 residues. CDR3 loop: CASRSGGNYGYTF. The CDR3 nucleotides are TGCGCCAGCAGAAGCGGTGGGAACTATGGCTACACCTTC.

V usage is TRBV7-3 and J usage is TRBJ1-2, with 9 bases lining up with TRBD1. Germline V lookup: CDR1 SGHTA, CDR2 FQGTGA. The length of the CDR3 is 13 residues. The V and J ends lost 5 bases and 4 bases, in that order; junction bases with no gene match: 2. CDR3 in amino acids: CASSGGQGYGYTF. The DNA for the CDR3 is TGTGCCAGCAGCGGGGGACAGGGCTATGGCTACACCTTC.

This chain connects TRBV25-1 to TRBJ2-6; D is unclear. CDR3 length: 18 residues. Germline values: CDR1 MGHDK, CDR2 SYGVNS. The V and J ends lost 3 bases and 0 bases respectively, with 15 bases between them. CDR3 sequence: CASSDVSKTGSGANVLTF. The CDR3 nucleotides read TGTGCCAGCAGTGACGTCTCCAAGACGGGCTCTGGGGCCAACGTCCTGACTTTC.

At least ten counts were recorded for this clone. J is TRBJ2-5 and V is TRBV18, with 7 nucleotides matching TRBD1. The CDR3 is 14 residues long. V shed 2 bases and J 3 bases; nucleotides not matched to a gene: 3. Germline V gene lookup returns CDR1 KGHSH and CDR2 LQKENI. The CDR3, as DNA: TGTGCCAGCTCACCAAGAGACAGGGAAGAGACCCAGTACTTC. The encoded protein is CASSPRDREETQYF.

This clone is a singleton in its sample. V and J are TRBV4-3 and TRBJ2-7, with 9 bases matching TRBD1. The CDR3 contains 16 residues. V was pared by 1 base and J by 5 bases, with 9 bases of the junction left unmatched. Germline CDR1 reads LGHNA; CDR2 reads YSLEER. The CDR3 here is CASSQGLGQGPHEQYF. In DNA, the CDR3 is TGCGCCAGCAGCCAAGGGCTAGGACAGGGGCCCCACGAGCAGTACTTC.

The genes are TRBV11-2 and TRBJ2-1, with 14 bases aligning to TRBD2. The CDR3 has 16 residues. Per germline, CDR1 SGHAT and CDR2 FQNNGV. V was pared by 1 base and J by 11 bases, with 7 bases of the junction left unmatched. The CDR3 is CASSLVGGLAGDKQFF. In nucleotides, the CDR3 is TGTGCCAGCAGCTTAGTCGGGGGACTAGCGGGAGATAAGCAGTTCTTC.

The chain has TRBV13 and TRBJ1-2, with 9 nucleotides matching TRBD1. The V gene's germline CDR1 is PRHDT and CDR2 FYEKMQ (reference sequence). V dropped 3 bases and J dropped 5; count of bases not matched to a gene: 4. This CDR3 is 14 amino acids long. The CDR3 loop reads CASSFRTGEYGYTF. For the CDR3, the DNA is TGTGCCAGCAGCTTCCGGACAGGGGAATATGGCTACACCTTC.

V gene TRBV28 combines with J gene TRBJ1-3; 8 nucleotides match TRBD1. There are 14 residues in the CDR3. The J segment lost 3 bases and the V segment lost 6 bases, leaving 4 bases of the junction unmatched. The germline CDR1 and CDR2 sequences are MDHEN and SYDVKM. The CDR3 spells CASSRTGGGNTIYF. The DNA for the CDR3 is TGTGCCAGCAGCCGAACAGGGGGTGGAAACACCATATATTTT. The full variable domain, in which reference TRBV28 and TRBJ1-3 provide the parts outside the CDR3, is DVKVTQSSRYLVKRTGEKVFLECVQDMDHENMFWYRQDPGLGLRLIYFSYDVKMKEKGDIPEGYSVSREKKERFSLILESASTNQTSMYLCASSRTGGGNTIYFGEGSWLTVV.

This sequence joins TRBV2 and TRBJ2-7; 7 positions match TRBD1. The ends lost 4 bases at V and 11 bases at J; junction bases unmatched: 11. CDR3 length: 13 residues. Germline values: CDR1 SNHLY, CDR2 FYNNEI. The CDR3 DNA is TGTGCCAGCAGTGCTGGAACCGACAGGGCGGAGTACTTC. The encoded protein is CASSAGTDRAEYF.

This sequence joins TRBV4-1 and TRBJ1-2; possibly TRBD1 for D (6 bases). The CDR3 length is 15 residues. Between the trimmed V and J ends, which lost 0 bases and 2 bases, there was a span of 10 bases. Per germline, CDR1 MGHRA and CDR2 YSYEKL. The CDR3: CASSQERTANYGYTF. Here the CDR3 DNA reads TGCGCCAGCAGCCAAGAAAGGACAGCAAACTATGGCTACACCTTC.

Notes on this clone: This same CDR3 is encoded by further DNA sequences in the sample. The rearrangement uses TRBV6-1 and TRBJ2-2; possibly TRBD2 for D (6 bases). From germline, CDR1 is MNHNS and CDR2 SASEGT. V lost 0 bases and J 9 bases, leaving 8 bases between the germline ends. This CDR3 spans 13 amino acids. Here the CDR3 reads CASSEAGGRELFF. CDR3 nucleotides: TGTGCCAGCAGTGAAGCCGGGGGTAGGGAGCTGTTTTTT.

This chain connects TRBV2 to TRBJ2-5, with 7 bases aligning to TRBD1. The CDR3 consists of 16 residues. Germline CDR1 SNHLY, CDR2 FYNNEI. V gave up 2 bases and J gave up 1 base; unmatched junction bases: 7. This CDR3 is CASSEWRDRVQETQYF. Written as DNA, the CDR3 is TGTGCCAGCAGTGAATGGAGAGACAGGGTCCAAGAGACCCAGTACTTC.

The V gene is TRBV5-1, the J gene TRBJ2-7; the D gene is possibly TRBD1 (6 bases). Germline-derived CDR1 and CDR2 are SGHRS and YFSETQ. The V end lost 4 bases, the J end lost 2 bases, and 19 bases lay between the germline ends. CDR3 length: 16 amino acids. CDR3 loop: CASSPLQSAGAYEQYF. In nucleotides, the CDR3 is TGCGCCAGCAGCCCCCTCCAGTCCGCAGGGGCCTACGAGCAGTACTTC. Variable domain in full (rest from reference TRBV5-1 and TRBJ2-7): KAGVTQTPRYLIKTRGQQVTLSCSPISGHRSVSWYQQTPGQGLQFLFEYFSETQRNKGNFPGRFSGRQFSNSRSEMNVSTLELGDSALYLCASSPLQSAGAYEQYFGPGTRLTVT.

The chain employs TRBV18 and TRBJ1-1, with 8 bases that match TRBD1. Germline assignment: CDR1 KGHSH and CDR2 LQKENI. V was clipped by 0 bases and J by 0 bases; unmatched bases: 6. The CDR3 loop spans 17 amino acids. Here the CDR3 DNA reads TGTGCCAGCTCACCACCCGGACAGGGCAGGGTGAACACTGAAGCTTTCTTT. It yields the protein CASSPPGQGRVNTEAFF.

The chain joins TRBV28 to TRBJ1-5, with a tentative D call TRBD1 (6 bases). Trimming removed 7 bases at V and 4 bases at J, with 17 bases between. The germline CDR1 and CDR2 sequences are MDHEN and SYDVKM. The length of the CDR3 is 15 residues. In DNA, the CDR3 is TGTGCCAGCACCGCCGACGGGACACATAATCAGCCCCAGCATTTT. Protein sequence: CASTADGTHNQPQHF.

This clone has a single count. V is TRBV12-5 and J is TRBJ1-4, with a possible D match to TRBD1 (5 bases). CDR1 is LGHNT and CDR2 is FRNRAP in the germline V gene. The V and J ends lost 6 bases and 8 bases respectively, with 13 bases between them. CDR3 length: 13 residues. The CDR3 is CASGGTFGEKLFF. The CDR3 DNA is TGTGCTAGTGGGGGGACTTTCGGGGAAAAACTGTTTTTT.

V usage is TRBV12-5 and J usage is TRBJ2-1; 9 bases map to TRBD1. Per germline, CDR1 LGHNT and CDR2 FRNRAP. J was trimmed by 9 bases and V by 4 bases; bases with no gene match: 13. CDR3 size: 16 residues. CDR3 sequence reads: CASGSGQGTLAPEQFF. CDR3 sequence (DNA): TGTGCTAGTGGTTCCGGACAGGGGACCTTGGCACCTGAGCAGTTCTTC.

The chain is built from TRBV28 and TRBJ2-3; TRBD2 is a possible D gene (5 bases). The V end was cut by 2 bases, the J end by 1 base, with 7 bases between. The CDR3 spans 14 residues. Germline CDR1 reads MDHEN; CDR2 reads SYDVKM. The CDR3 coding sequence is TGTGCCAGCAGTTTAGTGGGAGGCACAGATACGCAGTATTTT. Translated, it gives CASSLVGGTDTQYF.

This clone has only one observation. The V and J genes are TRBV10-3 and TRBJ2-1; a weak D match, TRBD2 (5 bases). This CDR3 has 15 amino acids. CDR1 and CDR2 from the germline V gene are ENHRY and SYGVKD. V was cut by 3 bases and J by 2 bases, with 11 bases left in between. Written as DNA, the CDR3 is TGTGCCATCAGTGACCTCGGAGGTCCCTACAATGAGCAGTTCTTC. Its protein is CAISDLGGPYNEQFF.

The chain uses TRBV5-1 and TRBJ2-1, with 8 positions matching TRBD1. Unmatched junction bases numbered 9, after V lost 1 base and J lost 6 bases. This CDR3 has 16 residues. Looked up from germline, CDR1 is SGHRS and CDR2 is YFSETQ. The CDR3 protein is CASSLFLGQGINEQFF. The CDR3 region has the DNA TGCGCCAGCAGCTTGTTCTTAGGACAGGGAATCAATGAGCAGTTCTTC.

The chain links TRBV30 to TRBJ1-1; weak D call: TRBD1 (5 bases). Looked up from germline, CDR1 is GTSNPN and CDR2 is SVGIG (reference sequence). The CDR3 consists of 17 residues. V was cut by 2 bases and J by 0 bases, with 19 bases left in between. The CDR3 protein is CAWSKWGRNSMNTEAFF. The CDR3 coding sequence is TGTGCCTGGAGTAAGTGGGGGAGGAATTCCATGAACACTGAAGCTTTCTTT.